This TCR beta chain originates from a study of type 1 and type 2 diabetes patients. Overall study context: Across the study, 15 million to 20 million paired-end reads were produced. Study results and caveats: A median of one highly-expanded CD4+ clone, covering about 3.7% of reads, occurred in type 2 diabetes. V and J gene usage correlated at around 0.97 between type 2 diabetes and control samples.

V dropped 4 bases and J dropped 5; count of bases not matched to a gene: 9. In germline, CDR1 is WNHNN, CDR2 SYGVQD (reference sequence). This CDR3 spans 16 amino acids. PCR was run on genomic DNA. A primer set of 30 forward and 13 reverse primers amplified the CDR3. TCRdb analysed the multiplex PCR reads with MiXCR anew, one entry per CDR3 protein. The table has around 300,000 distinct CDR3 sequences, 47% seen once. This clonotype was counted a few times. Antigen unknown. The TCR sequence derives from a man younger than 35 with type 2 diabetes. Sequenced material: peripheral blood mononuclear cells (PBMCs). This chain joins TRBV10-1 and TRBJ2-2; 8 bases agree with TRBD1. The CDR3 DNA reads as TGCGCCAGCAGTGGTTCCGGGACAGGTGATACCGGGGAGCTGTTTTTT. As protein: CASSGSGTGDTGELFF.